This TCR beta chain was retrieved from a study of T-cell memory formation after mild COVID-19. From the 5' RACE reads, TCRdb called clonotypes with MiXCR, one entry per CDR3 protein. In the table there are 400,000 or so distinct CDR3 sequences, 15% to 25% of which are singletons. The CDR3 runs 13 residues. The V gene lost 6 bases and the J gene lost 5 bases, with 13 bases spanning the gap. Germline V gene lookup returns CDR1 MNHEY and CDR2 SMNVEV (reference sequence). The clonotype was recovered from an adult woman who had mild COVID-19 (a few samples of this study predate the infection). Cell type and time point are not known. V gene TRBV27 combines with J gene TRBJ1-1; D unresolved. Sequences were obtained from PBMCs or a T cell subset sorted from them (not recorded which). CDR3 nucleotides: TGTGCCAGCAGGCCCAGCGGAGGAACTGAAGCTTTCTTT. It specifies CASRPSGGTEAFF.